Each of the 18 T cell receptor beta chains below was sequenced from the same sample in a study of T cell responses to AZD1222 COVID-19 vaccine. Produced via immunoSEQ multiplex PCR; TCRdb's table is partial and in-frame only. The sample contains roughly 140,000 clones, 90% to 95% of which appear only once. The source was peripheral blood, collected 28 days after the second AZD1222 dose. All receptors derive from an adult who received the AZD1222 COVID-19 vaccine.

This chain connects TRBV25-1 to TRBJ2-7; D remains ambiguous. The CDR3 is 12 amino acids. V was shortened by 7 bases and J by 2 bases, with 9 bases between the two germline ends. Germline CDR1 MGHDK, CDR2 SYGVNS. The CDR3: CASNNAAYEQYF. The CDR3 bases are TGTGCCAGCAACAATGCGGCCTACGAGCAGTACTTC.

In DNA form, the CDR3 reads TGTGCCTGGAGTACGACCGGGATCTTCTTGGGGGGCTACACCTTC. Its protein is CAWSTTGIFLGGYTF. This rearrangement joins TRBV30 to TRBJ1-2; D remains unclear. This CDR3 comprises 15 residues. CDR1 and CDR2 (germline): GTSNPN, SVGIG (reference sequence). V shed 2 bases and J shed 8 bases, with 21 bases lying between them.

The rearrangement joins TRBV19 to TRBJ2-3, with 13 bases that match TRBD2. V gave up 6 bases and J gave up 4 bases; unmatched junction bases: 7. CDR3 length: 16 amino acids. The germline V gene encodes CDR1 LNHDA and CDR2 SQIVND (reference sequence). CDR3 bases: TGTGCCAGTAGCCCACTAGCGGGAGGGCCAGCAGATACGCAGTATTTT. Its protein product is CASSPLAGGPADTQYF.

The table lists this clone with a few counts. The genes are TRBV6-6 and TRBJ1-1, with D unclear. This CDR3 spans 16 amino acids. V dropped 2 bases and J dropped 1 base, with 14 bases sitting between them. Germline V CDR1 and CDR2: MNHNY, SVGAGI (reference sequence). CDR3: CASSYPPTSRNTEAFF. The CDR3 DNA reads as TGTGCCAGCAGTTACCCCCCGACAAGCAGGAACACTGAAGCTTTCTTT.

V usage is TRBV4-2 and J usage is TRBJ2-7; D is perhaps TRBD2 (6 bases). Germline CDR1 reads LGHNA; CDR2 reads YNFKEQ. The CDR3 is 14 amino acids. Trimming removed 0 bases at V and 2 bases at J, with 8 bases between. The DNA of the CDR3 is TGTGCCAGCAGCCAAGAGCGGGATGCCTACGAGCAGTACTTC. Its protein is CASSQERDAYEQYF.

This clone was found once. The chain uses TRBV10-3 and TRBJ1-1; TRBD1 matches 8 bases. J gave up 6 bases and V 9 bases, and 9 bases lay outside the gene matches. Germline loops: CDR1 ENHRY, CDR2 SYGVKD. This CDR3 is 13 amino acids long. CDR3 nucleotide sequence: TGTGCCATTGGAGGACAGGGAAGGGCTGAAGCTTTCTTT. Amino acids: CAIGGQGRAEAFF.

This sequence joins TRBV7-2 and TRBJ2-2; D ambiguous. In germline, CDR1 is SGHTA, CDR2 FQGNSA. V was trimmed by 4 bases and J by 1 base, leaving 7 bases between them. CDR3 size: 14 residues. This CDR3 reads CASSSRGNTGELFF. Written as DNA, the CDR3 is TGTGCCAGCAGCTCCCGCGGGAACACCGGGGAGCTGTTTTTT.

This rearrangement joins TRBV7-9 to TRBJ2-1; D is ambiguous. The germline V and J ends were trimmed by 5 bases and 1 base, with 12 bases remaining between them. The CDR3 is 15 residues long. The germline V gene has CDR1 SEHNR and CDR2 FQNEAQ (reference sequence). The CDR3, as DNA: TGTGCCAGCAGCCAATGGACGGAGTCCTACAATGAGCAGTTCTTC. It yields the protein CASSQWTESYNEQFF.

This chain links TRBV7-9 with TRBJ2-3; TRBD1 matches 7 bases. The CDR3 runs 14 residues. Germline CDR1 reads SEHNR; CDR2 reads FQNEAQ (reference sequence). V lost 3 bases to trimming and J lost 5 bases; unmatched junction nucleotides: 5. CDR3 amino acids: CASSLTGMKDTQYF. The CDR3 DNA sequence: TGTGCCAGCAGCTTGACAGGGATGAAAGATACGCAGTATTTT. The whole variable domain, filled in from reference TRBV7-9 and TRBJ2-3, reads DTGVSQNPRHKITKRGQNVTFRCDPISEHNRLYWYRQTLGQGPEFLTYFQNEAQLEKSRLLSDRFSAERPKGSFSTLEIQRTEQGDSAMYLCASSLTGMKDTQYFGPGTRLTVL.

The chain employs TRBV6-5 and TRBJ1-2, with unresolved D. V lost 0 bases and J lost 0, with 8 bases in between. The CDR3 totals 15 residues. CDR1 is MNHEY and CDR2 is SVGAGI in the germline V gene. CDR3 loop: CASSYSVITNYGYTF. CDR3 nucleotides: TGTGCCAGCAGTTACTCGGTGATAACTAACTATGGCTACACCTTC.

This sequence joins TRBV18 and TRBJ1-2; TRBD1 agrees at 7 bases. Germline trimming cut 4 bases from V and 6 bases from J; bases unmatched to any gene: 5. Germline-derived CDR1 and CDR2 are KGHSH and LQKENI. The CDR3 totals 13 residues. CDR3 nucleotides: TGTGCCAGCTCACACGACAGGGACCATGGCTACACCTTC. This codes for CASSHDRDHGYTF. Based on the CDR3 plus reference TRBV18 and TRBJ1-2, the full variable domain is NAGVMQNPRHLVRRRGQEARLRCSPMKGHSHVYWYRQLPEEGLKFMVYLQKENIIDESGMPKERFSAEFPKEGPSILRIQQVVRGDSAAYFCASSHDRDHGYTFGSGTRLTVV.

V is TRBV19 and J is TRBJ2-3, with 15 bases that match TRBD2. The germline CDR1 and CDR2 sequences are LNHDA and SQIVND (reference sequence). This CDR3 contains 18 residues. Trimming removed 4 bases from V and 2 bases from J; junction bases left unmatched: 7. The CDR3 sequence is CASSTGLAGGRVTDTQYF. For the CDR3, the DNA is TGTGCCAGTAGTACGGGACTAGCGGGGGGCCGGGTCACAGATACGCAGTATTTT.

The J gene is TRBJ1-6, the V gene TRBV30, with D possibly being TRBD1 (6 bases). The CDR3 has 11 amino acids. V was pared by 6 bases and J by 12 bases, with 12 bases between. In germline, CDR1 is GTSNPN, CDR2 SVGIG (reference sequence). CDR3 bases: TGTGCCTGCGGGGGGGCGCGACCCCTCCACTTT. Protein sequence: CACGGARPLHF.

The chain recombines TRBV7-2 with TRBJ2-1; D may be TRBD1 (6 bases). The CDR3 covers 13 residues. Trimming left V 5 bases short and J 8 bases short, with 13 bases between. Germline assignment: CDR1 SGHTA and CDR2 FQGNSA. CDR3 in DNA: TGTGCCAGCAGCCCCAACAGGGTACATGAGCAGTTCTTC. Its translation is CASSPNRVHEQFF.

Only one count was recorded for this clone. The chain has TRBV5-8 and TRBJ2-1; TRBD1 matches 7 bases. This CDR3 is 15 amino acids long. V gave up 3 bases and J gave up 1 base; unmatched junction bases: 4. Germline V gene lookup returns CDR1 SGHTS and CDR2 YDEGEE. CDR3 residues: CASSYTGVSYNEQFF. CDR3 bases: TGTGCCAGCAGCTATACAGGGGTTTCCTACAATGAGCAGTTCTTC.

The chain carries TRBV15 and TRBJ1-2, with 10 bases matching TRBD1. The CDR3 consists of 16 residues. Germline V gene data show CDR1 as LNHNV and CDR2 as YYDKDF (reference sequence). V shed 1 base, J shed 8 bases, and the junction held 10 bases outside the gene matches. As DNA, the CDR3 is TGTGCCACCAGCAGAGGAGGGACAGGGGTGTCGGAAGGCTACACCTTC. Its translation is CATSRGGTGVSEGYTF.

The chain uses TRBV7-2 and TRBJ2-3; D may be TRBD2 (5 bases). This CDR3 has 15 residues. CDR1 is SGHTA and CDR2 is FQGNSA in the germline V gene. The V end was cut by 4 bases, the J end by 0 bases, with 11 bases between. The DNA of the CDR3 is TGTGCCAGCAGCTCGCGCGGGTCCAGCACAGATACGCAGTATTTT. This gives the protein CASSSRGSSTDTQYF.

The chain has TRBV25-1 and TRBJ2-1; 9 bases match TRBD2. With 3 bases clipped from V and 10 bases from J, the junction kept 10 bases outside the gene matches. Germline-derived CDR1 and CDR2 are MGHDK and SYGVNS. The CDR3 sequence is 15 residues long. CDR3: CASSDPTSGAREQFF. CDR3 nucleotides: TGTGCCAGCAGTGACCCGACTAGCGGAGCTAGGGAGCAGTTCTTC.